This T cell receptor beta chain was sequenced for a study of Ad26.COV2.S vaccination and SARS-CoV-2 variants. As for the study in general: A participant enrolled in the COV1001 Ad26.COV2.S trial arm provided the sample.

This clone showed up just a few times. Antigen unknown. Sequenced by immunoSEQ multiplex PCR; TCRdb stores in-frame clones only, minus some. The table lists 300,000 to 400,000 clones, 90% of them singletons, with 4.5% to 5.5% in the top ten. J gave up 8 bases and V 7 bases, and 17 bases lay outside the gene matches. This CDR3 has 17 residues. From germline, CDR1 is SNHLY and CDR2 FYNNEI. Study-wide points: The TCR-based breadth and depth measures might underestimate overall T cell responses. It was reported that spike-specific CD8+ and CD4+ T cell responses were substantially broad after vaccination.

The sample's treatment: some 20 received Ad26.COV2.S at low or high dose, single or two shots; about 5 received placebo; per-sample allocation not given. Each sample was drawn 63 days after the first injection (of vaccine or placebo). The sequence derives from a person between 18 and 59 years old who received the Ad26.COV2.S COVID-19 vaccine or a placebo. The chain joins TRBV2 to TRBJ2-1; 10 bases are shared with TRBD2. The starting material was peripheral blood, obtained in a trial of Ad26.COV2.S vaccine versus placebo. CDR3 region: CASTGASGGLRGYEQFF. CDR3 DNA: TGTGCCAGCACGGGGGCTAGCGGGGGACTTAGAGGGTATGAGCAGTTCTTC.